This TCR beta chain was sequenced for a study of blood T cell repertoires in COVID-19. Study-wide context: Italy, Spain and the United States were the sources of the convalescent and acute COVID-19 samples.

J gave up 7 bases and V 2 bases, and 8 bases lay outside the gene matches. Germline V CDR1 and CDR2: SGHNT, YYREEE (reference sequence). CDR3 size: 15 residues. As handled by the study authors: By means of reference gene primer amplification, nucleated cell counts were estimated. This table comes from immunoSEQ multiplex PCR, and its TCRdb copy is limited to in-frame clones, with some not included. From that table come the V and J calls and clone size; the DNA was used to work out D and trimming. This table has some 320,000 clones, around 85% appearing once. Living in about 25 US areas, the participants were between roughly 18 and 95 years of age. A COVID-19 case was met by exposed participants within 2 weeks before study entry.

The TCR sequence derives from a woman aged 30 to 39 who had been exposed to COVID-19. The chain is built from TRBV5-4 and TRBJ2-5; TRBD2 matches at 10 bases. Sequencing was carried out using PBMCs or T cells enriched from blood (not recorded which). The chain's CDR3 is CASSFISSGSGTQYF. The CDR3 DNA follows: TGTGCCAGCAGCTTCATCTCTAGCGGGAGTGGGACCCAGTACTTC.